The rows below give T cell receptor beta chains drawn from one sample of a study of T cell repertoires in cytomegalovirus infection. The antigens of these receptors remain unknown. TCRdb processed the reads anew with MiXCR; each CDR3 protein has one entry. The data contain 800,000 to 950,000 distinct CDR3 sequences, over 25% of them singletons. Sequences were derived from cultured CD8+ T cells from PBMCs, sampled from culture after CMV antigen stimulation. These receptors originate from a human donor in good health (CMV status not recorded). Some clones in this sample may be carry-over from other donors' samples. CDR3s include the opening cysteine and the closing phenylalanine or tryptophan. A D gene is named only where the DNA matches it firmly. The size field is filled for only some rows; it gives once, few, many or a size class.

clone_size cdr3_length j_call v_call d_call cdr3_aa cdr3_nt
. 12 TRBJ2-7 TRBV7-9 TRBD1 CASSFPGQKQYF TGTGCCAGCAGCTTCCCGGGACAGAAACAGTACTTC
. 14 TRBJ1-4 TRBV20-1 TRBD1 CSAPGDREIEKLFF TGCAGTGCTCCAGGGGACAGGGAGATTGAAAAACTGTTTTTT
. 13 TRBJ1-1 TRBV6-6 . CASSYSSNGGAFF TGTGCCAGCAGTTACTCGAGTAACGGTGGAGCTTTCTTT
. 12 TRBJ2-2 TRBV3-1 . CAIMVGTGELFF TGTGCCATTATGGTGGGCACCGGGGAGCTGTTTTTT
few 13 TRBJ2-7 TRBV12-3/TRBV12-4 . CASSLRAGAEQYF TGTGCCAGCAGTTTGCGGGCCGGGGCCGAGCAGTACTTC
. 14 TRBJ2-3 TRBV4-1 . CASSPEGYTDTQYF TGCGCCAGCAGCCCCGAGGGGTACACAGATACGCAGTATTTT
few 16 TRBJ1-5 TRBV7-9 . CASSLALPSVAQPQHF TGTGCCAGCAGCTTAGCTTTGCCCTCTGTTGCTCAGCCCCAGCATTTT
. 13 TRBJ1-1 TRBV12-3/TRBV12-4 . CASSTSMNTEAFF TGTGCCAGCAGTACATCCATGAACACTGAAGCTTTCTTT
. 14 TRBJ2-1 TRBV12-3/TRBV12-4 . CASSLSGLNNEQFF TGTGCCAGCAGTTTGTCAGGCCTCAACAATGAGCAGTTCTTC
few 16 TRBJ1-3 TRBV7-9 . CASSLGQAYSGNTIYF TGTGCCAGCAGCTTAGGACAGGCCTACTCTGGAAACACCATATATTTT
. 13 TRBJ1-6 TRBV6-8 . CASGYGSSRPLHF TGTGCCAGCGGTTACGGGTCATCCAGGCCCCTCCACTTT
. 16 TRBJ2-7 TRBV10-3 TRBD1 CAISESTDRGYYEQYF TGTGCCATCAGTGAGTCCACTGACAGGGGATACTACGAGCAGTACTTC
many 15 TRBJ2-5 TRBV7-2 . CASSSEGYPQETQYF TGTGCCAGCAGCTCCGAGGGGTACCCCCAAGAGACCCAGTACTTC
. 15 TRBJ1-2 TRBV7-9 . CASSSPYGTDYGYTF TGTGCCAGCAGCTCCCCCTATGGGACTGACTATGGCTACACCTTC
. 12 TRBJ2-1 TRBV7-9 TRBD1 CASSQNRGEQFF TGTGCCAGCAGCCAAAACAGGGGAGAGCAGTTCTTC
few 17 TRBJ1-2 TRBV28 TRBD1 CASCRGLLRRTVYGYTF TGTGCCAGCTGCAGGGGGTTGTTAAGGAGAACCGTCTATGGCTACACCTTC
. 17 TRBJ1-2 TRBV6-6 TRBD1 CASSEKSGTDPSYGYTF TGTGCCAGCAGCGAGAAGTCCGGGACAGACCCCTCCTATGGCTACACCTTC
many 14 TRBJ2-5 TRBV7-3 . CASSLGGAQETQYF TGTGCCAGCAGCTTAGGGGGGGCGCAGGAGACCCAGTACTTC
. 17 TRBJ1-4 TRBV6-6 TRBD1 CASSVSGTGDTNEKLFF TGTGCCAGCAGTGTCTCCGGGACAGGGGACACTAATGAAAAACTGTTTTTT
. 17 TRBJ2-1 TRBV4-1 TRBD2 CASSHRASGGIYNEQFF TGCGCCAGCAGCCACAGGGCTAGCGGGGGGATCTACAATGAGCAGTTCTTC
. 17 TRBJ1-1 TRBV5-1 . CASSFGEQGTSRTEAFF TGCGCCAGCAGCTTTGGTGAGCAGGGAACCTCGAGAACTGAAGCTTTCTTT
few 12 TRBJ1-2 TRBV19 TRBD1 CAISDRGKGYTF TGTGCCATCTCCGACAGGGGCAAAGGCTACACCTTC
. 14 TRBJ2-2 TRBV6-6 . CASSHYGGTGELFF TGTGCCAGCAGTCACTATGGCGGCACCGGGGAGCTGTTTTTT
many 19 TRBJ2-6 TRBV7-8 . CASSLSERRFASGANVLTF TGTGCCAGCAGCTTAAGTGAGAGACGGTTTGCCTCTGGGGCCAACGTCCTGACTTTC
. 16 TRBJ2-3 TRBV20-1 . CSARSTVGRLTDTQYF TGCAGTGCTAGGTCGACCGTCGGACGCCTCACAGATACGCAGTATTTT
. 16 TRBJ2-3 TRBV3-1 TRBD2 CASSQDSLAGVDTQYF TGTGCCAGCAGCCAAGATTCTCTAGCGGGGGTGGATACGCAGTATTTT
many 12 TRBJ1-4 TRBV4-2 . CASSQEVGKLFF TGTGCCAGCAGCCAAGAGGTCGGGAAACTGTTTTTT
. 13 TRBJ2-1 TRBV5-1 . CASSFSLDNEQFF TGCGCCAGCAGCTTTAGTTTAGACAATGAGCAGTTCTTC
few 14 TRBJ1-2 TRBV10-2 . CASSEVGRGYGYTF TGCGCCAGCAGTGAAGTGGGCAGGGGCTATGGCTACACCTTC
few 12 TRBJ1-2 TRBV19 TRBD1 CATRGGFYGYTF TGTGCCACCAGGGGGGGGTTCTATGGCTACACCTTC
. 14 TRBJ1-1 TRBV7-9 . CASLSIQENTEAFF TGTGCCAGCCTCTCAATACAGGAGAACACTGAAGCTTTCTTT
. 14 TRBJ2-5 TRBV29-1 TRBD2 CSAELAGLDETQYF TGCAGCGCTGAACTAGCGGGCCTTGACGAGACCCAGTACTTC
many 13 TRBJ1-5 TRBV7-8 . CASSDQWNQPQHF TGTGCCAGCAGCGATCAGTGGAATCAGCCCCAGCATTTT
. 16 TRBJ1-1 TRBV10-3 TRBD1 CAIKTSSTGGITEAFF TGTGCCATCAAAACCAGTTCGACAGGGGGCATCACTGAAGCTTTCTTT
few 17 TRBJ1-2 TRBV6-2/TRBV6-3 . CASRPLDMGLRDYGYTF TGTGCCAGCAGACCCCTGGACATGGGCCTTAGGGACTATGGCTACACCTTC
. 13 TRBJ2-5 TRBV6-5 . CASSYLRVETQYF TGTGCCAGCAGTTACCTCCGGGTCGAGACCCAGTACTTC
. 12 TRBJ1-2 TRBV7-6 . CASAMGLYGYTF TGTGCCAGCGCGATGGGCCTCTATGGCTACACCTTC
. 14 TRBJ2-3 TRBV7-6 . CASSPGPEPNTQYF TGTGCCAGCAGCCCCGGGCCCGAACCAAATACGCAGTATTTT
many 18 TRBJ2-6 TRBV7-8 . CASSLVREGQTGANVLTF TGTGCCAGCAGCTTAGTTCGTGAGGGCCAAACAGGGGCCAACGTCCTGACTTTC
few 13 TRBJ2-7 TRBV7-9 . CASSLGAGIEQYF TGTGCCAGCAGCTTAGGTGCGGGGATCGAGCAGTACTTC
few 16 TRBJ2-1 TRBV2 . CASSTPLAPSYNEQFF TGTGCCAGCAGTACCCCTTTAGCGCCCTCCTACAATGAGCAGTTCTTC
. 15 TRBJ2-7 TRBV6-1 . CASSLTQYSSYEQYF TGTGCCAGCAGTCTCACCCAATATAGCTCCTACGAGCAGTACTTC
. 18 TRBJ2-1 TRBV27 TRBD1 CASSLPSERDRGWNEQFF TGTGCCAGCAGTTTGCCCTCCGAAAGGGACAGGGGGTGGAATGAGCAGTTCTTC
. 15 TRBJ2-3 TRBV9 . CASSVVAGRGDTQYF TGTGCCAGCAGCGTAGTCGCGGGCCGGGGAGATACGCAGTATTTT
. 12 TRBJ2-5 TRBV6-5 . CASSYRGKTQYF TGTGCCAGCAGTTACAGGGGGAAGACCCAGTACTTC